Listed below are T cell receptor beta chains from one sample, sequenced in a study of shared clonotypes between healthy human individuals. The assay was immunoSEQ multiplex PCR, and TCRdb's table has in-frame clones only and misses some. The profile covers more than 2 million clones, with just under 95% appearing a single time and 1% to 1.3% taken by the ten largest. Sequenced sample: naive CD8+ T cells sorted from blood. Every receptor here comes from a man aged 18-30 years in good health. The CDR3 runs from the conserved cysteine through the conserved F or W. Fields, in order: J gene, clone size, D gene, V gene, CDR3 protein, CDR3 DNA. D genes are given only for firm matches. The size of a clone is reported for some rows only, either as once, few or many, or as a class for expanded clones.

TRBJ2-5,.,.,TRBV5-1,CASLGRSRTQYF,TGCGCCAGCTTGGGCAGGAGTAGGACCCAGTACTTC
TRBJ2-2,once,.,TRBV7-6,CASSLLVVNTGELFF,TGTGCCAGCAGCTTACTGGTTGTGAACACCGGGGAGCTGTTTTTT
TRBJ2-5,.,.,TRBV25-1,CASSDMADSEETQYF,TGTGCCAGCAGTGATATGGCGGACAGCGAAGAGACCCAGTACTTC
TRBJ2-1,.,TRBD2,TRBV29-1,CSVEGTTSGSVDEQFF,TGCAGCGTTGAAGGAACCACTAGCGGGAGTGTCGATGAGCAGTTCTTC
TRBJ1-1,.,.,TRBV4-1,CASSRGMEGNTEAFF,TGCGCCAGCAGCCGAGGGATGGAGGGGAACACTGAAGCTTTCTTT
TRBJ1-4,.,.,TRBV27,CASSSLGGELFF,TGTGCCAGCAGTTCATTAGGCGGGGAACTGTTTTTT
TRBJ1-1,.,TRBD1,TRBV13,CASSLTGVEAFF,TGTGCCAGCAGCTTGACAGGGGTTGAAGCTTTCTTT
TRBJ2-7,.,TRBD2,TRBV6-5,CASSYSTSGNYEQYF,TGTGCCAGCAGTTACTCCACTAGCGGGAACTACGAGCAGTACTTC
TRBJ2-7,.,.,TRBV27,CASSLSGSALSGDEQYF,TGTGCCAGCAGTTTATCAGGTTCTGCGCTGAGCGGCGACGAGCAGTACTTC
TRBJ2-3,.,.,TRBV4-3,CASSQDPGWADSTDTQYF,TGCGCCAGCAGCCAAGACCCCGGCTGGGCGGACAGCACAGATACGCAGTATTTT
TRBJ2-7,.,TRBD1,TRBV2,CASSEGGQGAYEQYF,TGTGCCAGCAGTGAGGGGGGACAGGGAGCCTACGAGCAGTACTTC
TRBJ2-1,.,TRBD1,TRBV4-3,CASSQVQGVDEQFF,TGCGCCAGCAGCCAAGTTCAGGGGGTCGACGAGCAGTTCTTC
TRBJ1-5,.,.,TRBV21-1,CASSKIERLYQPQHF,TGTGCCAGCAGCAAAATTGAACGGCTCTATCAGCCCCAGCATTTT
TRBJ2-1,once,.,TRBV7-9,CASSSPHREPNEQFF,TGTGCCAGCAGCTCCCCCCATCGGGAGCCCAATGAGCAGTTCTTC
TRBJ2-3,.,TRBD2,TRBV5-4,CASSLGLAGSTDTQYF,TGTGCCAGCAGCCTGGGACTAGCGGGTAGCACAGATACGCAGTATTTT
TRBJ2-5,.,TRBD1,TRBV29-1,CSVVGTGLETQYF,TGCAGCGTGGTCGGGACAGGGTTAGAGACCCAGTACTTC
TRBJ1-1,.,.,TRBV30,CAWSVFGLNTEAFF,TGTGCCTGGAGTGTTTTCGGTTTGAACACTGAAGCTTTCTTT
TRBJ2-1,.,.,TRBV9,CASSAGNHEQFF,TGTGCCAGCAGCGCCGGTAACCATGAGCAGTTCTTC
TRBJ2-2,.,.,TRBV5-1,CASSLSLGGGDRELFF,TGCGCCAGCAGCTTGAGTTTGGGTGGAGGGGACCGGGAGCTGTTTTTT
TRBJ2-1,.,.,TRBV9,CASSVEGGPDEQFF,TGTGCCAGCAGCGTAGAGGGGGGGCCCGATGAGCAGTTCTTC
TRBJ1-3,.,.,TRBV11-2,CASSLGPFGNPIGNTIYF,TGTGCCAGCAGCTTAGGTCCTTTTGGAAATCCCATCGGAAACACCATATATTTT
TRBJ2-6,.,.,TRBV7-9,CASSFTGSSGANVLTF,TGTGCCAGCAGTTTTACAGGGAGCTCTGGGGCCAACGTCCTGACTTTC
TRBJ2-2,.,.,TRBV27,CASIPLADLKGNTGELFF,TGTGCCAGCATCCCACTAGCAGACTTAAAGGGGAACACCGGGGAGCTGTTTTTT
TRBJ2-7,.,.,TRBV2,CASRAGQISYEQYF,TGTGCCAGCAGAGCCGGACAAATCTCCTACGAGCAGTACTTC
TRBJ2-5,.,.,TRBV18,CASSPSPPGPETQYF,TGTGCCAGCTCACCTTCCCCGCCGGGTCCCGAGACCCAGTACTTC
TRBJ1-1,.,TRBD1,TRBV13,CASSHGDRGLSEAFF,TGTGCCAGCAGCCACGGGGACAGGGGGCTTTCTGAAGCTTTCTTT
TRBJ1-1,.,.,TRBV19,CASRGPNTEAFF,TGTGCCAGTAGGGGGCCGAACACTGAAGCTTTCTTT
TRBJ1-1,.,.,TRBV10-3,CAISETRDKGSRTEAFF,TGTGCCATCAGTGAGACCCGGGACAAGGGAAGTCGGACTGAAGCTTTCTTT
TRBJ2-2,.,.,TRBV7-7,CASSSGEWNTGELFF,TGTGCTAGCAGCTCTGGGGAGTGGAACACCGGGGAGCTGTTTTTT
TRBJ1-2,once,.,TRBV2,CASSELWGEGYTF,TGTGCCAGCAGTGAGCTGTGGGGAGAAGGCTACACCTTC
TRBJ1-6,few,.,TRBV30,CACHTGIVYNSPLHF,TGTGCCTGTCATACAGGGATAGTCTATAATTCACCCCTCCACTTT
TRBJ2-1,.,TRBD2,TRBV18,CASSPRGRYYSYNEQFF,TGTGCCAGCTCACCTCGCGGGAGGTACTACTCGTACAATGAGCAGTTCTTC
TRBJ1-6,.,TRBD1,TRBV5-8,CASSSRQGNLVSPLHF,TGTGCCAGCAGCTCGAGACAGGGAAACTTGGTTTCACCCCTCCACTTT
TRBJ2-1,.,.,TRBV4-1,CASSPGRDEQFF,TGCGCCAGCAGCCCAGGGCGGGATGAGCAGTTCTTC
TRBJ2-7,.,.,TRBV4-1,CASSQDRMGGGEQYF,TGCGCCAGCAGCCAAGATCGGATGGGGGGAGGCGAGCAGTACTTC
TRBJ2-7,.,.,TRBV4-1,CASSQGTHYEQYF,TGCGCCAGCAGCCAAGGAACCCATTACGAGCAGTACTTC
TRBJ2-2,.,.,TRBV6-5,CASSYGTDDTGELFF,TGTGCCAGCAGTTACGGGACGGATGACACCGGGGAGCTGTTTTTT
TRBJ1-3,.,TRBD1,TRBV6-6,CASTGTGIKSGNTIYF,TGTGCCAGTACCGGGACAGGCATAAAAAGTGGAAACACCATATATTTT
TRBJ2-1,.,TRBD1,TRBV19,CASSAQGNEQFF,TGTGCCAGTAGTGCACAGGGGAATGAGCAGTTCTTC
TRBJ2-7,.,TRBD2,TRBV5-1,CASTGSVREGVYEQYF,TGCGCCAGCACGGGATCGGTCCGGGAGGGCGTGTACGAGCAGTACTTC